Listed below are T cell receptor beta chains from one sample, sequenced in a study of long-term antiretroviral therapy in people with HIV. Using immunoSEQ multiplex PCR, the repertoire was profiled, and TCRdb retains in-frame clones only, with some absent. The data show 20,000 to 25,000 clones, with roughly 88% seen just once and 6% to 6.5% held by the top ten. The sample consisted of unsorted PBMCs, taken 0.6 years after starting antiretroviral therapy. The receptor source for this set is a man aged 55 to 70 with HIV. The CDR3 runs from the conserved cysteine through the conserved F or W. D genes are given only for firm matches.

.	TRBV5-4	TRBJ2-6	CASRSQGSGANVLTF	TGTGCCAGCCGATCCCAAGGATCTGGGGCCAACGTCCTGACTTTC
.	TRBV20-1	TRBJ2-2	CSARDRGELFF	TGCAGTGCTAGAGATAGGGGGGAGCTGTTTTTT
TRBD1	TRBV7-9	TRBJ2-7	CASSQQGGTSYEQYF	TGTGCCAGCAGCCAACAGGGGGGAACCTCCTACGAGCAGTACTTC
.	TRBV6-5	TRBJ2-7	CASSSPGGLSYEQYF	TGTGCCAGCAGTTCCCCGGGGGGCCTCTCCTACGAGCAGTACTTC
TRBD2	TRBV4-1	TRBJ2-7	CASSRRLAESSYEQYF	TGCGCCAGCAGCCGCCGACTAGCGGAGAGCTCCTACGAGCAGTACTTC
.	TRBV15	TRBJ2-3	CATSRLTAGAPDTQYF	TGTGCCACCAGCCGTCTCACGGCGGGGGCGCCGGATACGCAGTATTTT
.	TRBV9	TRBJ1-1	CASSVFQGSNTEAFF	TGTGCCAGCAGCGTATTCCAGGGATCGAACACTGAAGCTTTCTTT
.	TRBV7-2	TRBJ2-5	CASSLDRQETQYF	TGTGCCAGCAGCTTAGACAGGCAAGAGACCCAGTACTTC
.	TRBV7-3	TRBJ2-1	CASSLISGSYNEQFF	TGTGCCAGCAGCTTGATTAGCGGATCCTACAATGAGCAGTTCTTC
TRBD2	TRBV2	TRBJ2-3	CASTTLAGRKDTQYF	TGTGCCAGCACCACCTTAGCGGGCCGGAAAGATACGCAGTATTTT
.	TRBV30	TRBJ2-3	CAWSEGPLTDTQYF	TGTGCCTGGAGTGAGGGACCCCTCACAGATACGCAGTATTTT
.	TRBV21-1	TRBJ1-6	CASSPPPSPDRVNSPLHF	TGTGCCAGCAGTCCCCCCCCCTCACCGGACAGGGTAAATTCACCCCTCCACTTT
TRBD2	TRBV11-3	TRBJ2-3	CASSSGTSGSRQQYF	TGTGCCAGCAGCTCTGGGACTAGCGGGTCACGGCAGCAGTATTTT
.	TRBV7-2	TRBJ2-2	CASSPGGGPYTGELFF	TGTGCCAGCAGCCCGGGGGGCGGGCCTTACACCGGGGAGCTGTTTTTT
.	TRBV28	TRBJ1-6	CASSLSRGIYSPLHF	TGTGCCAGCAGTTTATCCCGGGGTATCTACTCACCCCTCCACTTT
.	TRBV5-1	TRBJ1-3	CASSLQGLGGNTIYF	TGCGCCAGCAGCTTGCAAGGGCTGGGTGGAAACACCATATATTTT